Following are 10 T cell receptor beta chains from one sample sequenced in a study of regulatory T cells in long-lasting Graves disease. As for time point: persistent/refractory GD, antithyroid drugs over 5 years with positive TRAb. The TCR library was made from RNA that had been extracted from PBMCs in TRIzol. The authors built TCR beta libraries using iRepertoire HTBI primers and Arm-PCR of CDR3 regions. TCRdb reprocessed the multiplex PCR reads with MiXCR, giving one entry per CDR3 protein. The sample contains 600,000 to 850,000 distinct CDR3 sequences, around 32% of which appear only once. The specimen was peripheral blood mononuclear cells (PBMCs), collected when the disease was refractory, from a patient treated with antithyroid drugs. These receptors were taken from a female donor with Graves disease.

This clonotype was detected ten times or more. The rearrangement links TRBV12-3 or TRBV12-4 to TRBJ2-2; unclear D gene. Trimming left V 3 bases short and J 7 bases short, with 9 bases between. The CDR3 is made up of 13 amino acids. CDR3 sequence: CASSFSGFGELFF. In nucleotides, the CDR3 is TGTGCCAGCAGTTTTTCCGGTTTCGGGGAGCTGTTTTTT.

The chain links TRBV19 to TRBJ1-2; 9 nucleotides align to TRBD1. This CDR3 is 11 amino acids long. J was trimmed by 6 bases and V by 8 bases; bases with no gene match: 1. Germline CDR1 is LNHDA and CDR2 is SQIVND (reference sequence). Here the CDR3 reads CASGQGHGYTF. The CDR3, as DNA: TGTGCCAGTGGACAGGGGCATGGCTACACCTTC.

This clonotype was detected ten times or more. This sequence joins TRBV6-1 and TRBJ2-5, with D maybe TRBD1 (5 bases). V lost 4 bases, J lost 1 base, and 13 bases lay in between. CDR1 and CDR2 from the germline V gene are MNHNS and SASEGT. The CDR3 contains 15 residues. CDR3 bases: TGTGCCAGCAGTGTCACGTCAGGGTTCCAAGAGACCCAGTACTTC. This codes for CASSVTSGFQETQYF.

This clonotype was observed at least ten times. The J gene is TRBJ2-7, the V gene TRBV6-1; D is undetermined. CDR3 length: 15 residues. Germline CDR1 reads MNHNS; CDR2 reads SASEGT. V shed 0 bases and J shed 3 bases, with 12 bases lying between them. The CDR3 nucleotides are TGTGCCAGCAGTGAAGCCTCGGTTCCTCTCTACGAGCAGTACTTC. Translating it yields CASSEASVPLYEQYF.

The chain recombines TRBV20-1 with TRBJ1-2, with unresolved D. V was clipped by 3 bases and J by 5 bases, with 13 bases between them. This CDR3 is built from 13 residues. The germline CDR1 and CDR2 sequences are DFQATT and SNEGSKA (reference sequence). As DNA, the CDR3 is TGCAGTGCTAGGGGAGGGAATAGTTATGGCTACACCTTC. It translates to CSARGGNSYGYTF.

Concerning this clonotype: It may be a read error: a sequence one base away is much more abundant. The V and J genes are TRBV6-1 and TRBJ1-2; D is undetermined. CDR1 MNHNS and CDR2 SASEGT come from the germline V gene. The CDR3 extends over 14 amino acids. The CDR3 spells CASSRDKTFYGYAF. The CDR3 DNA reads TGTGCCAGCAGTCGTGACAAAACATTCTATGGCTACGCCTTC.

The chain links TRBV5-4 to TRBJ1-1; tentative D call: TRBD1 (5 bases). CDR3 length: 13 residues. V was clipped by 0 bases and J by 11 bases, with 14 bases between them. CDR1 is SGHNT, CDR2 YYREEE, per germline (reference sequence). The CDR3 is CASSLAGATWAFF. CDR3 bases: TGTGCCAGCAGCTTGGCCGGGGCGACGTGGGCTTTCTTT.

V gene TRBV6-1 combines with J gene TRBJ2-7; tentatively, D is TRBD2 (6 bases). The germline V gene encodes CDR1 MNHNS and CDR2 SASEGT. V lost 5 bases and J 6 bases, leaving 14 bases between the germline ends. This CDR3 contains 13 residues. CDR3 protein: CASSPVGSGEQYF. In DNA, the CDR3 is TGTGCCAGCAGTCCGGTCGGGAGCGGCGAGCAGTACTTC.

The V gene is TRBV6-2 or TRBV6-3, the J gene TRBJ2-2; perhaps TRBD2 as D (6 bases). The length of the CDR3 is 13 residues. Trimming left V 6 bases short and J 2 bases short, with 7 bases between. Germline V CDR1 and CDR2: MNHEY, SVGEGT. The CDR3 coding sequence is TGTGCCAGCAGAGGACTAAACACCGGGGAGCTGTTTTTT. Translated, it gives CASRGLNTGELFF.

The chain combines TRBV7-9 with TRBJ1-2; TRBD1 aligns across 7 bases. V lost 6 bases to trimming and J lost 2 bases; unmatched junction nucleotides: 6. The CDR3 has 14 residues. Looked up from germline, CDR1 is SEHNR and CDR2 is FQNEAQ (reference sequence). The CDR3: CASSLDRYNYGYTF. In DNA, the CDR3 is TGTGCCAGCAGTTTGGACAGGTACAACTATGGCTACACCTTC.